Listed here is a single T cell receptor (beta chain). What it recognizes is unknown. This specimen belongs to a study of cytomegalovirus exposure and HLA in healthy donors. General study findings and limits: In a later analysis, CMV-associated beta chains were mostly HLA-associated, it appeared. A later analysis reported that several of the most significant clusters appeared to be linked to common viral pathogens, among them Epstein-Barr virus.

This CDR3 is 16 amino acids long. Trimming cost V 2 bases and J 1 base; bases outside gene matches: 5. Germline values: CDR1 SGHRS, CDR2 YFSETQ. 60 Vbeta and 13 Jbeta primers were used in PCR. Generated by immunoSEQ multiplex PCR, the TCRdb table keeps only in-frame clones and is missing some. This sample has around 70,000 clones, with about 74% found just once. Sequencing was performed on PBMCs. V usage is TRBV5-1 and J usage is TRBJ2-5, with 10 nucleotides matching TRBD2. The sequence derives from a human donor in good health. The CDR3 nucleotides read TGCGCCAGCAGCTTCCCGGGACTAGCGAGCCAAGAGACCCAGTACTTC. It codes for CASSFPGLASQETQYF.